These 18 T cell receptor beta chains originate from one sample sequenced in a study of shared clonotypes between healthy human individuals. The data were produced by immunoSEQ multiplex PCR, yet TCRdb's version contains in-frame clones alone and is incomplete. The sample holds roughly 1,000,000 clones, around 78% seen once. The sample was memory CD4+ T cells from PBMCs. Subset reported: CD45RA-negative fraction. The origin of the receptors is a man in his late teens or twenties in good health. Some clones in this sample may be carry-over from other donors' samples.

The chain uses TRBV7-3 and TRBJ1-4; no clear D. Germline lookup yields CDR1 SGHTA and CDR2 FQGTGA. Trimming removed 6 bases from V and 5 bases from J, with 19 bases in between. The CDR3 has 16 residues. DNA of the CDR3: TGTGCCAGCAGAGGTTTCCGGGCGGAACAAAATGAAAAACTGTTTTTT. This translates into CASRGFRAEQNEKLFF.

The chain combines TRBV27 with TRBJ2-7, with TRBD2 matching 7 bases. The CDR3 runs 15 residues. CDR1 and CDR2 from the germline V gene are MNHEY and SMNVEV (reference sequence). V lost 6 bases, J lost 6 bases, and 14 bases stayed unmatched. The CDR3 DNA reads TGTGCCAGCAGGTCGGGTAGGAGGGAGGGCAGCGAGCAGTACTTC. As protein: CASRSGRREGSEQYF.

The chain recombines TRBV6-5 with TRBJ1-1, with 11 bases aligning to TRBD1. J lost 4 bases, V lost 7 bases, and 8 bases had no gene match. The CDR3 covers 15 residues. Germline assignment: CDR1 MNHEY and CDR2 SVGAGI. The CDR3 protein is CASNWDRGFRTEAFF. In DNA form, the CDR3 reads TGTGCCAGCAATTGGGACAGGGGGTTTCGCACTGAAGCTTTCTTT.

The CDR3 sequence: CASSKEDLDRNNQPQHF. In nucleotides, the CDR3 is TGTGCCAGCAGCAAGGAGGACCTAGATCGGAACAATCAGCCCCAGCATTTT. V gene TRBV21-1 combines with J gene TRBJ1-5. TRBV21-1 is deemed a pseudogene. The CDR3 covers 17 residues.

As to this clone: This may arise from a read error, as a much more abundant clone is one base away. This specimen includes other DNA sequences encoding the same CDR3. The chain couples TRBV6-6 to TRBJ2-7; D remains ambiguous. This CDR3 region has 11 residues. Germline loops: CDR1 MNHNY, CDR2 SVGAGI (reference sequence). Trimming pared 0 bases from V and 7 bases from J, leaving 4 bases between. Here the CDR3 DNA reads TGTGCCAGCAGTTACTCCGGGGAGCAGTACTTC. Translating gives CASSYSGEQYF.

The rearrangement joins TRBV5-8 to TRBJ1-5; a weak D match, TRBD1 (6 bases). The CDR3 contains 16 residues. Germline assignment: CDR1 SGHTS and CDR2 YDEGEE. V gave up 7 bases and J gave up 5 bases, with 22 bases separating them. The CDR3 coding sequence is TGTGCCAGCGTCCGCAGGACAGTTCATATCGATCAGCCCCAGCATTTT. Its protein is CASVRRTVHIDQPQHF.

The CDR3 nucleotides are TGCGCCAGCAGCGATACCCCCTCGGGTGAAGCTTTCTTT. Translation: CASSDTPSGEAFF. This rearrangement joins TRBV5-1 to TRBJ1-1; D gene uncertain. Trimming pared 4 bases from V and 7 bases from J, leaving 14 bases between. The CDR3 is made up of 13 amino acids. Germline lookup yields CDR1 SGHRS and CDR2 YFSETQ.

This clone was detected a few times. V usage is TRBV9 and J usage is TRBJ2-6; 15 bases line up with TRBD2. Germline CDR1 is SGDLS and CDR2 is YYNGEE. The CDR3 contains 16 residues. V lost 3 bases and J lost 11; bases outside the gene matches: 6. This chain's CDR3 is CASSGPRTSGRDVLTF. The CDR3 DNA reads as TGTGCCAGCAGCGGTCCTCGGACTAGCGGGAGGGACGTCCTGACTTTC.

V is TRBV19 and J is TRBJ1-1; D might be TRBD1 (5 bases). The CDR3 consists of 13 residues. The V end lost 7 bases, the J end lost 7 bases, and 16 bases lay between the germline ends. CDR1 is LNHDA, CDR2 SQIVND, per germline (reference sequence). The CDR3 DNA sequence: TGTGCCAGTACAGGGTCTAAGGGGCTTGAAGCTTTCTTT. Residues: CASTGSKGLEAFF.

This chain links TRBV6-1 with TRBJ2-5, with D possibly being TRBD2 (5 bases). This CDR3 region has 16 residues. From germline, CDR1 is MNHNS and CDR2 SASEGT. V lost 0 bases and J lost 1, with 12 bases in between. CDR3 bases: TGTGCCAGCAGTGAAGCGTTGAGTCGGGGCCAAGAGACCCAGTACTTC. Translating it yields CASSEALSRGQETQYF.

The chain joins TRBV27 to TRBJ2-1; 12 positions match TRBD2. The trim removed 2 bases at V and 5 bases at J, leaving 7 bases unmatched. CDR1 MNHEY and CDR2 SMNVEV come from the germline V gene (reference sequence). The CDR3 is 17 amino acids. The CDR3 DNA sequence: TGTGCCAGCAGTTTAAGGACTAGCGGGATTGTAAACAATGAGCAGTTCTTC. Residues: CASSLRTSGIVNNEQFF.

The gene calls are TRBV11-2 and TRBJ2-3; D is perhaps TRBD1 (5 bases). CDR1 SGHAT and CDR2 FQNNGV come from the germline V gene. V was clipped by 5 bases and J by 8 bases, with 17 bases between them. The length of the CDR3 is 14 residues. The CDR3 reads CASSEPRGLGTQYF. In DNA, the CDR3 is TGTGCCAGCAGCGAACCTAGGGGATTGGGTACGCAGTATTTT.

CDR3 coding DNA: TGTGCCAGCAGTTACTCCCGACAGGCGAGCGGCCACGAGCAGTACTTC. This codes for CASSYSRQASGHEQYF. J is TRBJ2-7 and V is TRBV6-5; TRBD1 is a possible D gene (6 bases). Trimming removed 0 bases from V and 5 bases from J, with 17 bases in between. Germline V lookup: CDR1 MNHEY, CDR2 SVGAGI. This CDR3 has 16 amino acids.

This chain links TRBV28 with TRBJ1-1; D is possibly TRBD1 (5 bases). The CDR3 consists of 15 residues. Germline CDR1 reads MDHEN; CDR2 reads SYDVKM. Trimming left V 3 bases short and J 1 base short, with 12 bases between. This CDR3 is CASSLWGTGNTEAFF. In nucleotides, the CDR3 is TGTGCCAGCAGTTTGTGGGGGACGGGGAACACTGAAGCTTTCTTT.

The chain has TRBV28 and TRBJ2-5; 10 bases align to TRBD2. Trimming removed 8 bases from V and 4 bases from J; junction bases left unmatched: 7. The CDR3 has 14 residues. Germline V CDR1 and CDR2: MDHEN, SYDVKM. CDR3 in DNA: TGTGCCAGCGCTCTAGCGGGAGTGTTAGAGACCCAGTACTTC. Its translation is CASALAGVLETQYF.

V and J are TRBV7-6 and TRBJ2-1, with 7 bases that match TRBD2. The germline gives CDR1 SGHVS, CDR2 FNYEAQ. J gave up 6 bases and V 1 base, and 6 bases lay outside the gene matches. CDR3 length: 15 amino acids. DNA for the CDR3: TGTGCCAGCAGCTTAGTGTGGGAGGGCCCCAATGAGCAGTTCTTC. Protein sequence: CASSLVWEGPNEQFF.

This chain uses TRBV4-1 with TRBJ1-2, with 8 bases matching TRBD1. Germline V lookup: CDR1 MGHRA, CDR2 YSYEKL. V was clipped by 4 bases and J by 1 base; unmatched bases: 8. The CDR3 totals 16 residues. The CDR3 is CASSRETGGLNYGYTF. The CDR3, as DNA: TGCGCCAGCAGCCGGGAAACAGGGGGTCTTAACTATGGCTACACCTTC.

The gene calls are TRBV28 and TRBJ1-2; D uncertain. The germline CDR1 and CDR2 sequences are MDHEN and SYDVKM. CDR3 length: 15 residues. Trimming stripped 6 bases from V and 3 bases from J, with 17 bases between. The CDR3 coding sequence is TGTGCCAGCAGCTCTGTTGGGTTTTTGCACTATGGCTACACCTTC. This encodes CASSSVGFLHYGYTF.